The 11 T cell receptor beta chains below come from one sample, sequenced in a study of T cells in Graves' hyperthyroidism and ophthalmopathy. RNA transcripts gave rise to amplified TCR beta CDR3 regions. HTBI primers were the set used in a first-round RT-PCR of the TCR CDR3. TCRdb processed the multiplex PCR reads anew with MiXCR; each CDR3 protein has one entry. The data contain around 760,000 distinct CDR3 sequences, roughly a third of them singletons. The specimen was blood. These receptors all stem from a woman aged 40 to 50 with Graves' hyperthyroidism.

The chain recombines TRBV7-9 with TRBJ2-7; D could derive from TRBD1 or TRBD2 (5 bases each). Germline V gene lookup returns CDR1 SEHNR and CDR2 FQNEAQ (reference sequence). This CDR3 has 11 amino acids. The V and J ends lost 1 base and 12 bases respectively, with 10 bases between them. CDR3 sequence: CASSLGGWMYF. The DNA of the CDR3 is TGTGCCAGCAGCTTAGGGGGGTGGATGTACTTC.

Ten or more counts support this clonotype. V is TRBV12-3 or TRBV12-4 and J is TRBJ1-1; weak D call: TRBD1 (5 bases). The CDR3 sequence is 13 residues long. V lost 3 bases and J lost 7, with 12 bases in between. The chain's CDR3 is CASSFGGTGEAFF. CDR3 DNA sequence: TGTGCCAGCAGTTTCGGGGGAACGGGTGAAGCTTTCTTT.

This clonotype was recorded at least ten times. V usage is TRBV19 and J usage is TRBJ1-1; perhaps TRBD1 as D (5 bases). CDR1 and CDR2 (germline): LNHDA, SQIVND (reference sequence). The CDR3 has 13 residues. The ends were cut back, 3 bases at V and 3 bases at J, with 8 bases in the middle. The CDR3 here is CASSIVRDTEAFF. CDR3 sequence (DNA): TGTGCCAGTAGTATCGTCAGGGACACTGAAGCTTTCTTT.

In regard to this clonotype: Germline is not matched at one junction end, which may reflect a read error. The V call is TRBV7-2, the J call TRBJ2-5; TRBD1 aligns across 8 bases. Germline V gene lookup returns CDR1 SGHTA and CDR2 FQGNSA. The CDR3 is 17 amino acids. CDR3 nucleotide sequence: TGCGCCAGCAGCCAAGAGGTGTGGCAGGGGGCAGGGGAGACCCAGTACTTC. Protein product: CASSQEVWQGAGETQYF. The whole variable domain, filled in from reference TRBV7-2 and TRBJ2-5, reads GAGVSQSPSNKVTEKGKDVELRCDPISGHTALYWYRQSLGQGLEFLIYFQGNSAPDKSGLPSDRFSAERTGGSVSTLTIQRTQQEDSAVYLCASSQEVWQGAGETQYFGPGTRLLVL.

On this clonotype: Given the absence of the conserved phenylalanine or tryptophan at the CDR3 end, a read error is likely. The DNA is left out, because the CDR3 cannot be placed on it with certainty; the CDR3 is given as TCRdb lists it. The rearrangement uses TRBV7-6 and TRBJ1-6. The CDR3 numbers 8 amino acids, ends counted. CDR1 SGHVS and CDR2 FNYEAQ come from the germline V gene. CDR3 sequence reads: CASSLADV.

With respect to this clonotype: At one of its ends the junction is not consistent with the germline gene, which may arise from a read error. The CDR3 is CVSSITDNTEAFF. The CDR3 DNA reads TGTGTCAGTAGTATAACGGATAACACTGAAGCTTTCTTT. The chain joins TRBV19 to TRBJ1-1; no firm D call. This CDR3 region has 13 residues. Germline V gene lookup returns CDR1 LNHDA and CDR2 SQIVND (reference sequence).

The chain has TRBV2 and TRBJ1-1; D is ambiguous. CDR1 and CDR2 (germline): SNHLY, FYNNEI. Trimming pared 1 base from V and 4 bases from J, leaving 16 bases between. CDR3 length: 16 amino acids. CDR3 DNA sequence: TGTGCCAGCAGTGAAGTGGGGTCCCGATGGGCCACTGAAGCTTTCTTT. As protein: CASSEVGSRWATEAFF.

The sample holds many counts of this clonotype. V and J are TRBV10-2 and TRBJ1-1, with D possibly matching TRBD1 (6 bases). Germline values: CDR1 WSHSY, CDR2 SAAADI. The CDR3 spans 10 residues. V lost 7 bases, J lost 9 bases, and 9 bases lay in between. The CDR3 region is CASMRDKAFF. CDR3 bases: TGCGCCAGCATGCGGGACAAAGCTTTCTTT.

In this sample, this clonotype turned up a few times. V and J are TRBV2 and TRBJ1-2; no clear D gene. This CDR3 has 14 residues. Germline V gives CDR1 SNHLY, CDR2 FYNNEI. The V end lost 4 bases, the J end lost 4 bases, and 13 bases lay between the germline ends. As DNA, the CDR3 is TGTGCCAGCAGTGCCGGGGTAGGCGGCTATGGCTACACCTTC. Translated, it gives CASSAGVGGYGYTF.

This clonotype came up a few times. V usage is TRBV7-2 and J usage is TRBJ1-1, with D possibly matching TRBD1 (6 bases). The CDR3 contains 17 residues. The V end lost 1 base, the J end lost 1 base, and 16 bases lay between the germline ends. Germline CDR1 SGHTA, CDR2 FQGNSA. As DNA, the CDR3 is TGTGCCAGCAGCTTAGATCCTCCGGGACAAGCGAACACTGAAGCTTTCTTT. Its protein is CASSLDPPGQANTEAFF.

The V and J genes are TRBV19 and TRBJ1-1; D may be TRBD1 (5 bases). Between the trimmed V and J ends, which lost 0 bases and 5 bases, there was a span of 25 bases. The germline V gene encodes CDR1 LNHDA and CDR2 SQIVND (reference sequence). CDR3 size: 19 residues. CDR3 residues: CASSIDSPILYGARTEAFF. The DNA of the CDR3 is TGTGCCAGTAGTATAGACTCCCCTATCCTATATGGGGCTCGAACTGAAGCTTTCTTT.